This TCR beta chain was identified in a study of T cell repertoires in cytomegalovirus infection. Looking at the study overall: Used in the study were CMV epitopes, some recently identified and HLA-C-restricted, others well-studied and HLA-B-restricted. The public TCR beta signatures pointed to both CMV infection and matching HLA type.

V lost 6 bases and J 3 bases, leaving 9 bases between the germline ends. Germline V lookup: CDR1 MDHEN, CDR2 SYDVKM. The CDR3 runs 12 residues. One entry per CDR3 protein, called by TCRdb with MiXCR from the reads. The sample yields about 570,000 distinct CDR3 sequences, approximately 40% seen once. Only a few counts were recorded for this clonotype. Its antigen is undetermined. Study-wide results and limits: Cumulative frequency (of public TCR beta family members) identified carriers of CMV plus the relevant HLA. In two of eight donors, the top clonotype was HLA-C-restricted CMV-specific.

This specimen was cultured PBMCs, taken from culture after CMV antigen stimulation. The sequence was obtained from a human donor in good health (CMV status not recorded). Some clones in this sample may be carry-over from other donors' samples. The chain recombines TRBV28 with TRBJ2-7; D remains ambiguous. CDR3 sequence (DNA): TGTGCCAGCAGACATACAGTCTACGAGCAGTACTTC. This gives the protein CASRHTVYEQYF.